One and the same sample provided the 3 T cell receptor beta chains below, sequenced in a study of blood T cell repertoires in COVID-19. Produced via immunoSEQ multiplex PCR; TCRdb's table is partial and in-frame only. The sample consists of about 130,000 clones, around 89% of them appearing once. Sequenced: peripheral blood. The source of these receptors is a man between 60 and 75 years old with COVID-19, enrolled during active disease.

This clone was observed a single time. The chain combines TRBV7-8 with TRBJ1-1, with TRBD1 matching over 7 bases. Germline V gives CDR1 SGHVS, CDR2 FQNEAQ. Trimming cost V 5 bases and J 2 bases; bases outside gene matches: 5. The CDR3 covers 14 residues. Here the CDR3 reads CASSPGTANTEAFF. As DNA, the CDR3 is TGTGCCAGCAGCCCCGGGACAGCAAACACTGAAGCTTTCTTT.

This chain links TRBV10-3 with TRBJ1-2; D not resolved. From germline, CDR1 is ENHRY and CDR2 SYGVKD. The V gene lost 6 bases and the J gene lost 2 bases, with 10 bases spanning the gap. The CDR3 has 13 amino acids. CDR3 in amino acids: CAIRWSANYGYTF. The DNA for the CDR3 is TGTGCCATCAGATGGTCAGCGAACTATGGCTACACCTTC.

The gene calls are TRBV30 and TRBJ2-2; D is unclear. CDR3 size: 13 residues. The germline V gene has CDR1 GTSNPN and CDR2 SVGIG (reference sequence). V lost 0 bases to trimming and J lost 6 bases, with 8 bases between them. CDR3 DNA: TGTGCCTGGAGTGTATTGGCCCCCGGGGAGCTGTTTTTT. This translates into CAWSVLAPGELFF.